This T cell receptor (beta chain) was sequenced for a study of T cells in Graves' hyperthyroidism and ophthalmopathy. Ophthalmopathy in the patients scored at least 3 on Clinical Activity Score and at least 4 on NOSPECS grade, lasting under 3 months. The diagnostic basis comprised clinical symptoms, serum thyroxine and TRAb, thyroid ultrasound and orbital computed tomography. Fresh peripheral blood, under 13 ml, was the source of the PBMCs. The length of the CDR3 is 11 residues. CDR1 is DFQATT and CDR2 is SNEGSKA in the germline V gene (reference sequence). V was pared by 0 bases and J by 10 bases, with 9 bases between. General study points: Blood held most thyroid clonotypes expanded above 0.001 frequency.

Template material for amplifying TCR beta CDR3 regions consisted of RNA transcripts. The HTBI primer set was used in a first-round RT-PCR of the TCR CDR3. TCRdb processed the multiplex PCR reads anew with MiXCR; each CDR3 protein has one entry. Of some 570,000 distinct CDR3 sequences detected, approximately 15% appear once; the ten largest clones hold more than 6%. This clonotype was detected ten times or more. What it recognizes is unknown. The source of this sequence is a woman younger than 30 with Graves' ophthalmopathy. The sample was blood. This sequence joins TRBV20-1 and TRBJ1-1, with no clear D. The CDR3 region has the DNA TGCAGTGCTAGAGATGACCCGGGAGCTTTCTTT. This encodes CSARDDPGAFF.